The rows below give T cell receptor beta chains drawn from one sample of a study of T cell changes during pregnancy in multiple sclerosis. TCRdb's copy holds only in-frame clones and misses some; the assay was immunoSEQ multiplex PCR. The sample comprises just under 65,000 clones, almost 97% of which are singletons, and 2% to 2.5% rests with the top ten. The source was CD8+ T cells from peripheral blood mononuclear cells, collected after pregnancy. Source of these receptors: a female donor with multiple sclerosis, enrolled in a pregnancy study. CDR3s include the opening cysteine and the closing phenylalanine or tryptophan. A D gene is named only where the DNA matches it firmly. Expanded clones are given a class, and other clones once, few, many or no size at all.

cdr3_nt,cdr3_aa,d_call,clone_size,v_call,j_call
TGTGCCAGCAGTCCTCGACTAGCGGGACCAACCTACGAGCAGTACTTC,CASSPRLAGPTYEQYF,TRBD2,.,TRBV27,TRBJ2-7
TGTGCCAGCAGTTCCGGGGGGTCCTACGAGCAGTACTTC,CASSSGGSYEQYF,TRBD2,once,TRBV27,TRBJ2-7
TGTGCCAGCAGTCCGACAGTTAACACTGAAGCTTTCTTT,CASSPTVNTEAFF,.,.,TRBV6-5,TRBJ1-1
TGCAGCGTTGCTACGAGTACCGGGGAGCTGTTTTTT,CSVATSTGELFF,.,.,TRBV29-1,TRBJ2-2
TGTGCCAGCAGCCAACCGGACACAAGCACAGATACGCAGTATTTT,CASSQPDTSTDTQYF,.,few,TRBV16,TRBJ2-3
TGTGCCAGCAGCCTTGTAGAAGCTTTCTTT,CASSLVEAFF,.,.,TRBV28,TRBJ1-1
TGTGCCAGCAGCTTGGCCGGGACAGTCCTATACAATGAGCAGTTCTTC,CASSLAGTVLYNEQFF,TRBD1,.,TRBV5-8,TRBJ2-1
TGTGCCAGCAGTTCGCGACAGGGGGCCGCCTACGAGCAGTACTTC,CASSSRQGAAYEQYF,TRBD1,.,TRBV7-6,TRBJ2-7
TGTGCCAGCAGTTTGTCGCCCACCGGGGGGGTGCACGAGCAGTACTTC,CASSLSPTGGVHEQYF,TRBD2,once,TRBV6-5,TRBJ2-7
TGTGCCAGCAGTTCAGGGGCCCCCTTTTACGAGCAGTACTTC,CASSSGAPFYEQYF,.,once,TRBV28,TRBJ2-7
TGTGCCAGCAGGCCAAACAGGGAATGGCCTTTCGCCGAGCAGTACTTC,CASRPNREWPFAEQYF,.,.,TRBV28,TRBJ2-7
TGCGCCAGCAGCTTGGACCGACGGAGTCCCTACGAGCAGTACTTC,CASSLDRRSPYEQYF,.,.,TRBV5-1,TRBJ2-7
TGTGCCAGCAGTTTAATGGGACAGGGAGGAAATGAGCAGTTCTTC,CASSLMGQGGNEQFF,TRBD1,.,TRBV27,TRBJ2-1
TGCGCCAGCAGCTTGGGCCCGGGGGGCACCGGGGAGCTGTTTTTT,CASSLGPGGTGELFF,TRBD2,.,TRBV5-1,TRBJ2-2
TGTGCCAGCAGCTTAGGAGGAGGTGGAACAGATACGCAGTATTTT,CASSLGGGGTDTQYF,.,.,TRBV7-9,TRBJ2-3
TGTGCCAGCAGCTTATCGGAGCGGGAATTGTCCTACAATGAGCAGTTCTTC,CASSLSERELSYNEQFF,TRBD2,.,TRBV5-6,TRBJ2-1